The clone carrying this T cell receptor (beta chain) was picked up many times. Its target is unknown. RNA transcripts served as the template for amplifying TCR beta CDR3 regions. The HTBI set primed first-round TCR CDR3 RT-PCR. TCRdb used MiXCR to reprocess the multiplex PCR reads, holding one entry per CDR3 protein. The sample carries fewer than 900,000 distinct CDR3 sequences, over 15% recorded once. This sample is drawn from a study of T cells in Graves' hyperthyroidism and ophthalmopathy. Study outcomes and limitations: Prediction of ophthalmopathy progression came a median 6.5 months pre-onset. Most thyroid clonotypes that were expanded above 0.001 also turned up in blood. A 13 V-J signature model discriminated ophthalmopathy versus stable hyperthyroidism.

V dropped 5 bases and J dropped 8; count of bases not matched to a gene: 5. Germline values: CDR1 SGHTA, CDR2 FQGTGA. This CDR3 comprises 13 residues. Those with hyperthyroidism were 18 to 65 years old, newly diagnosed, and ill for under 2 months. The chain has TRBV7-3 and TRBJ1-2, with 10 positions matching TRBD1. The sequenced sample was blood. This clonotype originated in a woman in her fifties or sixties with Graves' hyperthyroidism that later progressed to Graves' ophthalmopathy. CDR3 in DNA: TGTGCCAGCAGCCTCGACAGGGGGCAAGGCTACACCTTC. This encodes CASSLDRGQGYTF.